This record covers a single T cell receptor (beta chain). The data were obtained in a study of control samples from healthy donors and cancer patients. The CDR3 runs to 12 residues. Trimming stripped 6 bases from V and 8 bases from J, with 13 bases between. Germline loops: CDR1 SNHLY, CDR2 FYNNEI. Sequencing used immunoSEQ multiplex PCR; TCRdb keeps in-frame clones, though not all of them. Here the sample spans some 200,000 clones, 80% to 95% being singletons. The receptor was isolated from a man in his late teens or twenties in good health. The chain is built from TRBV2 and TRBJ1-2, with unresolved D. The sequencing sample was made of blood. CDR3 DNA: TGTGCCAGCAGGCTAGAAGGTGAGGGCTACACCTTC. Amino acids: CASRLEGEGYTF.